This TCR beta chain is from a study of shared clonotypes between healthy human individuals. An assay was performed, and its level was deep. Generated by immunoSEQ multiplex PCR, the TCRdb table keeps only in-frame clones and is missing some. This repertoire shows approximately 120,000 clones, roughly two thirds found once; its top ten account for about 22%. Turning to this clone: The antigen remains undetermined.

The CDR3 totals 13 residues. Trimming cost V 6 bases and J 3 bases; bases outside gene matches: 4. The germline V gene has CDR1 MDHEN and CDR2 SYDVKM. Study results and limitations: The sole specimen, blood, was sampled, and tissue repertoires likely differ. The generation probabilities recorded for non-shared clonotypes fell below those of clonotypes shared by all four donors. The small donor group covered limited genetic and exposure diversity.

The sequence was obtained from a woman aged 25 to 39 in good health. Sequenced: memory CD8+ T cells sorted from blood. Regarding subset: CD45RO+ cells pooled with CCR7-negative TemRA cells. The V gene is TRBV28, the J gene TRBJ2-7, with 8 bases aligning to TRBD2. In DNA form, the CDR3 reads TGTGCCAGCAGCTCGGGACTAGTCTACGAGCAGTACTTC. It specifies CASSSGLVYEQYF.